What follows are 21 T cell receptor beta chains derived from one specimen sequenced in a study of blood T cell repertoires in COVID-19 (TCRdb year 2020). Libraries were constructed by the immunoSEQ multiplex PCR assay. Imported from immuneACCESS, the table was reduced by TCRdb to in-frame sequences with V and J called. These copies leave out some clones; in studies compared against another copy, an unresolved V gene accounts for under half, and the cause of the remainder is not known. This sample holds over 200,000 clones; 70% to 90% were observed only once. The biggest ten clones account for 10% to 14% of the sample. Sequenced: PBMCs or T cells enriched from blood (not recorded which). The receptors originated from a young man who had recovered from COVID-19.

The rearrangement uses TRBV19 and TRBJ1-1, with 8 nucleotides matching TRBD1. CDR1 and CDR2 from the germline V gene are LNHDA and SQIVND (reference sequence). V lost 7 bases, J lost 2 bases, and 6 bases stayed unmatched. The CDR3 length is 14 residues. CDR3 DNA sequence: TGTGCCAGTAAGCAGGGGGCTTTTAACACTGAAGCTTTCTTT. It is translated as CASKQGAFNTEAFF.

The chain employs TRBV27 and TRBJ2-7; 13 bases align to TRBD2. V lost 4 bases, J lost 6 bases, and 18 bases stayed unmatched. The CDR3 has 19 amino acids. CDR1 and CDR2 (germline): MNHEY, SMNVEV (reference sequence). The CDR3 loop reads CASSWISPLLAGGPSEQYF. CDR3 DNA sequence: TGTGCCAGCAGTTGGATTAGCCCGCTACTAGCGGGAGGGCCAAGCGAGCAGTACTTC.

This clone was picked up one time. The DNA of the CDR3 is TGTGCCAGCAGTTCTATCGGACAGGGGTTCGGGGAGCTGTTTTTT. Translated, it gives CASSSIGQGFGELFF. The chain combines TRBV28 with TRBJ2-2; 9 positions match TRBD1. Germline CDR1 is MDHEN and CDR2 is SYDVKM. The CDR3 spans 15 residues. V was clipped by 4 bases and J by 7 bases; unmatched bases: 7.

The J gene is TRBJ2-3, the V gene TRBV5-4; 7 positions match TRBD2. Germline assignment: CDR1 SGHNT and CDR2 YYREEE (reference sequence). The V segment lost 4 bases and the J segment 3 bases; nucleotides outside the gene matches: 5. The CDR3 has 14 residues. CDR3 amino acids: CASSRSGVTDTQYF. In nucleotides, the CDR3 is TGTGCCAGCAGCAGAAGCGGGGTTACAGATACGCAGTATTTT.

This chain connects TRBV2 to TRBJ2-5; 7 bases are a match to TRBD1. CDR1 SNHLY and CDR2 FYNNEI come from the germline V gene. This CDR3 has 14 residues. Trimming at V came to 7 bases and at J to 5 bases, leaving 10 bases not matched to a gene. CDR3 bases: TGTGCCAGCAACAGGGGCCTTGGACTGGAGACCCAGTACTTC. It specifies CASNRGLGLETQYF.

This chain links TRBV28 with TRBJ2-2; no firm D call. The CDR3 runs 12 residues. Trimming took off 10 bases at V and 6 bases at J, with 12 bases between the two ends. Germline values: CDR1 MDHEN, CDR2 SYDVKM. CDR3 region: CATVADPGELFF. The CDR3 region has the DNA TGTGCCACCGTCGCAGATCCCGGGGAGCTGTTTTTT.

The chain joins TRBV7-2 to TRBJ2-3; TRBD2 matches 11 bases. V dropped 3 bases and J dropped 0; count of bases not matched to a gene: 5. The CDR3 is 17 amino acids. Per germline, CDR1 SGHTA and CDR2 FQGNSA. CDR3 loop: CASSFTSGRISTDTQYF. The CDR3 DNA is TGTGCCAGCAGCTTCACTAGCGGGAGAATTAGCACAGATACGCAGTATTTT.

V is TRBV4-1 and J is TRBJ2-1; perhaps TRBD2 as D (6 bases). Trimming pared 4 bases from V and 4 bases from J, leaving 20 bases between. This CDR3 contains 17 residues. Germline V gene sequence: CDR1 MGHRA, CDR2 YSYEKL. The CDR3 DNA reads as TGCGCCAGCAGCCGGGTAACCGGAGGGACCGGATACAATGAGCAGTTCTTC. Translating gives CASSRVTGGTGYNEQFF.

For the CDR3, the DNA is TGTGCCAGCAGTTTACGGACAGGGTTCGGCCAGCCCCAGCATTTT. The encoded protein is CASSLRTGFGQPQHF. This chain uses TRBV28 with TRBJ1-5, with 8 nucleotides matching TRBD1. Germline V gives CDR1 MDHEN, CDR2 SYDVKM. V gave up 2 bases and J gave up 7 bases; unmatched junction bases: 7. This CDR3 is built from 15 residues.

The J gene is TRBJ1-5, the V gene TRBV2; 8 bases align to TRBD1. V lost 3 bases and J lost 9; bases outside the gene matches: 10. Germline assignment: CDR1 SNHLY and CDR2 FYNNEI. The CDR3 loop spans 15 amino acids. CDR3 nucleotide sequence: TGTGCCAGCAGTGAGGGGACAGGTGGTTGGGGGCCCCAGCATTTT. This codes for CASSEGTGGWGPQHF.

The chain uses TRBV6-2 or TRBV6-3 and TRBJ2-5, with unresolved D. Germline CDR1 is MNHEY and CDR2 is SVGEGT. The V end lost 1 base, the J end lost 10 bases, and 16 bases lay between the germline ends. CDR3 size: 14 residues. Here the CDR3 reads CASSYFPTARDQYF. The CDR3, as DNA: TGTGCCAGCAGTTACTTCCCGACTGCCCGTGACCAGTACTTC.

This chain joins TRBV5-4 and TRBJ2-1; 7 bases are shared with TRBD2. Germline values: CDR1 SGHNT, CDR2 YYREEE (reference sequence). The CDR3 has 12 residues. J lost 7 bases, V lost 10 bases, and 8 bases had no gene match. This CDR3 is CAGAGNKNEQFF. CDR3 coding DNA: TGTGCCGGAGCGGGGAATAAGAATGAGCAGTTCTTC.

CDR3 sequence reads: CASSRTGTEAFF. The CDR3 DNA sequence: TGTGCCAGCAGCCGGACAGGGACTGAAGCTTTCTTT. V usage is TRBV9 and J usage is TRBJ1-1; 8 positions match TRBD1. There are 12 residues in the CDR3. J was trimmed by 5 bases and V by 4 bases; bases with no gene match: 1. Germline CDR1 SGDLS, CDR2 YYNGEE.

This chain connects TRBV20-1 to TRBJ2-5, with 7 bases aligning to TRBD2. V lost 3 bases and J lost 2; bases outside the gene matches: 9. Germline V gene lookup returns CDR1 DFQATT and CDR2 SNEGSKA (reference sequence). This CDR3 is 15 amino acids long. The CDR3 DNA follows: TGCAGTGCTAGTTATCGGGGGAGGGGTCAAGAGACCCAGTACTTC. It translates to CSASYRGRGQETQYF.

The chain joins TRBV5-1 to TRBJ1-5; 7 nucleotides match TRBD1. The V segment lost 5 bases and the J segment 4 bases; nucleotides outside the gene matches: 3. Per the germline V gene, CDR1 is SGHRS and CDR2 is YFSETQ. The CDR3 has 13 amino acids. CDR3 loop: CASRRDRNQPQHF. The CDR3 DNA follows: TGCGCCAGCAGACGGGACAGAAATCAGCCCCAGCATTTT. The whole variable domain, remainder taken from reference TRBV5-1 and TRBJ1-5, is KAGVTQTPRYLIKTRGQQVTLSCSPISGHRSVSWYQQTPGQGLQFLFEYFSETQRNKGNFPGRFSGRQFSNSRSEMNVSTLELGDSALYLCASRRDRNQPQHFGDGTRLSIL.

This chain links TRBV6-5 with TRBJ1-1; maybe TRBD1 (5 bases). The V gene's germline CDR1 is MNHEY and CDR2 SVGAGI. CDR3 size: 13 residues. Trimming shortened V by 8 bases and J by 3 bases, and 13 bases separated the two germline ends. Here the CDR3 reads CASHARVHTEAFF. The CDR3 region has the DNA TGTGCCAGCCATGCCAGGGTGCACACTGAAGCTTTCTTT.

This clone appeared a single time. The V gene is TRBV15, the J gene TRBJ1-5; 7 bases line up with TRBD1. Trimming removed 5 bases from V and 1 base from J; junction bases left unmatched: 5. Germline-derived CDR1 and CDR2 are LNHNV and YYDKDF (reference sequence). The CDR3 loop spans 15 amino acids. The CDR3 protein is CATSSDRDSNQPQHF. The CDR3 nucleotides are TGTGCCACCAGCTCCGACAGGGACAGCAATCAGCCCCAGCATTTT.

The rearrangement links TRBV7-2 to TRBJ2-7; unclear D gene. V gave up 3 bases and J gave up 4 bases, with 7 bases separating them. Germline V gene lookup returns CDR1 SGHTA and CDR2 FQGNSA. The CDR3 runs to 12 residues. The chain's CDR3 is CASSFPGYEQYF. CDR3 in DNA: TGTGCCAGCAGCTTCCCCGGGTACGAGCAGTACTTC.

The chain recombines TRBV23-1 with TRBJ1-1; TRBD1 matches 8 bases. TRBV23-1 is recorded as an ORF, its role being uncertain. Unmatched junction bases numbered 16, after V lost 7 bases and J lost 0 bases. The CDR3 is made up of 18 amino acids. The CDR3 sequence is CASTLRGQGVKLNTEAFF. CDR3 DNA: TGCGCCAGCACTCTCCGAGGACAGGGCGTGAAATTGAACACTGAAGCTTTCTTT.

The chain has TRBV28 and TRBJ1-4; 10 nucleotides align to TRBD1. Germline lookup yields CDR1 MDHEN and CDR2 SYDVKM. This CDR3 region has 16 residues. J was trimmed by 0 bases and V by 10 bases; bases with no gene match: 8. Here the CDR3 DNA reads TGTGCCACTTCCTCGGGACAGGGGACAACTAATGAAAAACTGTTTTTT. It encodes CATSSGQGTTNEKLFF.

The V gene is TRBV10-3, the J gene TRBJ1-2; D might be TRBD1 (5 bases). CDR1 is ENHRY and CDR2 is SYGVKD in the germline V gene. CDR3 size: 12 residues. V was shortened by 6 bases and J by 5 bases, with 10 bases between the two germline ends. In DNA form, the CDR3 reads TGTGCCATCAGCGACAGCTCATATGGCTACACCTTC. Amino acid sequence: CAISDSSYGYTF.